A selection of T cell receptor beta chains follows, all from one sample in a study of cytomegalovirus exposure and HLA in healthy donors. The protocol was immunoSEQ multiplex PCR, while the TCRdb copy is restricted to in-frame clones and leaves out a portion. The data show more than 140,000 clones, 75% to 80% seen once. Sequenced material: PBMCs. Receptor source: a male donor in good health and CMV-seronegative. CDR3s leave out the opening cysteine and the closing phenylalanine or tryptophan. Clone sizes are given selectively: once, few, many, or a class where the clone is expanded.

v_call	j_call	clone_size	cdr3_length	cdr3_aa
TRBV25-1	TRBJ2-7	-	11	ASSAWTGDEQY
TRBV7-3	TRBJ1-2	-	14	ASSLNPRTGANGYT
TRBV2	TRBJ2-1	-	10	ATLGGYNEQF
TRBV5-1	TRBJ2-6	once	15	ASSFVAGGSGANVLT
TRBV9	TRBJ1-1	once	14	ASSVGEGVMNTEAF
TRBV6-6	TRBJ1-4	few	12	ASTDPGLNEKLF
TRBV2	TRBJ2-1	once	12	ASSWTGANNEQF
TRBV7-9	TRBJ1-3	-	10	ASRRGGNTIY
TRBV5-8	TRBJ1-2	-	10	ASSWVDRAYT
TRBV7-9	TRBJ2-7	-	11	ASSFGGSYEQY
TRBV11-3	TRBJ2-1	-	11	ASSLDREDEQF
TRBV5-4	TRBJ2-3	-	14	ASSPPPTGVGDTQY
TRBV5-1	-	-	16	ASSRTSGSLMLGYEQY
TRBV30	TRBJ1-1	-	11	AWGDRGRTEAF
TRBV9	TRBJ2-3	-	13	ASSVGTGPTDTQY
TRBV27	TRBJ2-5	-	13	ASRMGQGAKETQY
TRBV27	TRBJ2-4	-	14	ASSSSAGEVGNIQY
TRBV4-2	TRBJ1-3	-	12	ASSPDGQAGSIY
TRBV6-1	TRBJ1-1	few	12	ASSPGQGNTEAF
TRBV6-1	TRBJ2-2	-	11	ASSSGNTGELF
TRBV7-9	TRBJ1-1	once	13	SSSPYRGRVTEAF
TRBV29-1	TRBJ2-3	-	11	SVMRGRTDTQY
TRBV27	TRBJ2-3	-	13	ASSFGGASTDTQY
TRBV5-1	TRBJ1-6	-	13	ASSPGQGYNSPLH
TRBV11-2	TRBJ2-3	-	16	ASSLDSRQGGRGDTQY
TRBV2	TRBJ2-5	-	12	ASTPGGGQETQY
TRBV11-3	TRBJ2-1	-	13	ASSLRQGPYNEQF
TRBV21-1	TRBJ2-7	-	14	ASSKERWRLPYEQY
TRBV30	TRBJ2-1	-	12	AWSVTSSYNEQF
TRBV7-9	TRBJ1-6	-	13	ASSSQGGVHSPLH
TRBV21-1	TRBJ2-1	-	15	ASSSSGGAGSYNEQF
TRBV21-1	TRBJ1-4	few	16	ASSKGRTGPRGNEKLF
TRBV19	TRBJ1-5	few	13	ASSKTGNSNQPQH
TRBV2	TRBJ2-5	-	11	ASRLTREETQY
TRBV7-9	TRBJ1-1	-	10	SSSFNTGAAF
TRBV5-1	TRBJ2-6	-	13	ASTLGGSGANVLT
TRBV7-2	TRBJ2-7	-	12	ASSLDSVSDEQY
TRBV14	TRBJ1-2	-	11	ASSPDRGRGYT
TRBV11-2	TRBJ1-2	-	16	ASTHIRQGADAGYGYT
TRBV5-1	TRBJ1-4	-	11	ASSRDRAEKLF
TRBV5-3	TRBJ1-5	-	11	ARSLALGQPQH
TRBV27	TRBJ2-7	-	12	ASSLAGGLYEQY
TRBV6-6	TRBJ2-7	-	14	ASSYGPGGNPYEQY
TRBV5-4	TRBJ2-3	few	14	ASSLGGRARPDTQY
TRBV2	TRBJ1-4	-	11	ASRRTGNEKLF